This T cell receptor (beta chain) comes out of a study of blood T cell repertoires in COVID-19. Profiled with immunoSEQ multiplex PCR; TCRdb holds only in-frame clones, not every one. The sample yields approximately 140,000 clones, 84% seen once. Germline assignment: CDR1 SGHAT and CDR2 FQNNGV. The CDR3 sequence is 15 residues long. Germline trimming cut 8 bases from V and 1 base from J; bases unmatched to any gene: 7. Each participant's cohort was designated according to participant-reported clinical history. V gene TRBV11-2 combines with J gene TRBJ1-3; TRBD1 matches at 8 bases. This clonotype originated in a man aged 50-60 years in a cohort exposed to, infected with or recovered from COVID-19 (not recorded which). Source material: PBMCs or T cells enriched from blood (not recorded which). CDR3 coding DNA: TGTGCCAGCTTTGGGACAGGACCTTCTGGAAACACCATATATTTT. The encoded protein is CASFGTGPSGNTIYF.